A selection of T cell receptor beta chains follows, all from one sample in a study of CD8 T cells in Susac syndrome. TCRdb reanalysed the immunoSEQ multiplex PCR reads using MiXCR and keeps one entry per CDR3 protein. The sample gives roughly 120,000 distinct CDR3 sequences, 93% of which show up once; roughly 0.3% is in the top ten. The material sequenced was CD8+ T cells from PBMCs. Receptor source: a human donor with multiple sclerosis. The CDR3 runs from the conserved cysteine through the conserved F or W. D genes are given only for firm matches. Clone size, where shown, is once, few, many, or a class for clones that have expanded.

>TRBJ1-1|-|TRBV6-5|TRBD1
CASSWTGVMAEAFF
TGTGCCAGCAGTTGGACAGGGGTCATGGCTGAAGCTTTCTTT
>TRBJ2-3|-|TRBV5-4|-
CASSTLADTQYF
TGTGCCAGCAGCACCCTAGCAGATACGCAGTATTTT
>TRBJ1-1|-|TRBV24-1|-
CATSDGYTEAFF
TGTGCCACCAGTGATGGATACACTGAAGCTTTCTTT
>TRBJ2-5|-|TRBV7-6|-
CASSLSDRRNPQYF
TGTGCCAGCAGCTTAAGCGATCGACGGAATCCCCAGTACTTC
>TRBJ2-5|-|TRBV6-1|-
CASSRGFKGETQYF
TGTGCCAGCAGCCGGGGCTTCAAGGGGGAGACCCAGTACTTC
>TRBJ2-5|-|TRBV2|-
CASKIVAVSQETQYF
TGTGCCAGCAAGATAGTAGCGGTTAGCCAAGAGACCCAGTACTTC
>TRBJ2-7|-|TRBV7-2|-
CASSLEVTLNYEQYF
TGTGCCAGCAGCTTAGAAGTGACATTGAACTACGAGCAGTACTTC
>TRBJ1-5|-|TRBV28|-
CASSLDGSRNQPQHF
TGTGCCAGCAGTTTAGATGGATCTCGCAATCAGCCCCAGCATTTT
>TRBJ1-4|-|TRBV7-9|-
CASSLVGQRLATNEKLFF
TGTGCCAGCAGCTTAGTCGGACAGCGACTTGCAACTAATGAAAAACTGTTTTTT
>TRBJ1-2|-|TRBV2|-
CASSEGQSNYGYTF
TGTGCCAGCAGTGAAGGCCAGTCAAACTATGGCTACACCTTC
>TRBJ1-1|-|TRBV12-3/TRBV12-4|-
CASSPRTVEAFF
TGTGCCAGCAGTCCCCGGACCGTTGAAGCTTTCTTT
>TRBJ1-1|-|TRBV14|-
CASSQDRRRDTEAFF
TGTGCCAGCAGCCAAGACCGGAGGAGAGACACTGAAGCTTTCTTT
>TRBJ2-1|-|TRBV5-1|TRBD2
CASSNSGGYNEQFF
TGCGCCAGCAGTAACAGCGGGGGCTACAATGAGCAGTTCTTC
>TRBJ2-5|once|TRBV10-2|TRBD2
CASTPGGTQYF
TGCGCCAGCACCCCGGGGGGGACCCAGTACTTC
>TRBJ2-4|-|TRBV20-1|-
CSATRVRPLAKNIQYF
TGCAGTGCTACTAGAGTTCGGCCTTTAGCCAAAAACATTCAGTACTTC
>TRBJ1-5|-|TRBV6-1|-
CASSADLRRRYSNQPQHF
TGTGCCAGCAGTGCTGACCTACGGAGACGGTATAGCAATCAGCCCCAGCATTTT
>TRBJ1-4|once|TRBV27|TRBD1
CASSLGLGDRLFF
TGTGCCAGCAGTTTGGGACTCGGGGACAGGTTGTTTTTT
>TRBJ2-3|-|TRBV19|-
CASSIGRLGQYF
TGTGCCAGTAGTATCGGGCGACTGGGGCAGTATTTT
>TRBJ2-7|-|TRBV29-1|-
CSVIPGHRREQYF
TGCAGCGTGATCCCGGGACATCGTAGAGAGCAGTACTTC
>TRBJ1-5|-|TRBV5-1|TRBD1
CASSFGTGNQPQHF
TGCGCCAGCAGCTTCGGGACAGGGAATCAGCCCCAGCATTTT
>TRBJ2-1|-|TRBV29-1|TRBD1
CSVGVTGHNEQFF
TGCAGCGTTGGGGTGACAGGGCACAATGAGCAGTTCTTC
>TRBJ1-4|-|TRBV15|-
CATSRSTATNEKLFF
TGTGCCACCAGCAGAAGTACGGCGACTAATGAAAAACTGTTTTTT
>TRBJ2-1|-|TRBV29-1|TRBD1
CSANTDRYNEQFF
TGCAGCGCTAATACGGACAGGTACAATGAGCAGTTCTTC
>TRBJ1-6|-|TRBV2|-
CASGGRPNSPLHF
TGTGCCAGCGGGGGCAGACCAAATTCACCCCTCCACTTT
>TRBJ2-4|once|TRBV5-1|-
CASCPHGQSDIQYF
TGCGCCAGCTGCCCCCATGGGCAGTCGGACATTCAGTACTTC
>TRBJ2-5|once|TRBV15|-
CATNGPLKETQYF
TGTGCCACCAACGGGCCGTTAAAAGAGACCCAGTACTTC
>TRBJ2-5|-|TRBV4-1|TRBD1
CASSQGQGGETQYF
TGTGCCAGCAGCCAGGGACAGGGCGGAGAGACCCAGTACTTC
>TRBJ2-1|once|TRBV24-1|TRBD2
CATSTSGPTFEQFF
TGTGCCACCAGTACTAGCGGGCCCACTTTTGAGCAGTTCTTC
>TRBJ2-1|-|TRBV20-1|TRBD1
CSASWDRSYNEQFF
TGCAGTGCTAGTTGGGACAGGAGCTACAATGAGCAGTTCTTC
>TRBJ2-3|-|TRBV7-2|TRBD2
CASSLVVTSGSKDTQYF
TGTGCCAGCAGCTTAGTGGTGACTAGCGGATCGAAAGATACGCAGTATTTT
>TRBJ2-4|-|TRBV20-1|TRBD2
CSAAEGLAADILAKNIQYF
TGCAGTGCCGCAGAGGGACTAGCGGCGGATATACTAGCCAAAAACATTCAGTACTTC
>TRBJ2-5|-|TRBV4-1|TRBD1
CASSHADRGRGQETQYF
TGCGCCAGCAGCCACGCGGACAGGGGGCGAGGCCAAGAGACCCAGTACTTC
>TRBJ1-2|-|TRBV19|TRBD1
CASAKGQGNYGYTF
TGTGCCAGTGCAAAGGGACAGGGGAACTATGGCTACACCTTC
>TRBJ2-1|-|TRBV2|-
CASSHRPRKAARGNEQFF
TGTGCCAGCAGTCACCGACCCAGGAAGGCCGCCCGGGGGAATGAGCAGTTCTTC
>TRBJ2-1|-|TRBV15|TRBD2
CATSSLGLGVSGEQFF
TGTGCCACCAGCAGTCTCGGACTAGGGGTTTCGGGCGAGCAGTTCTTC
>TRBJ2-2|-|TRBV21-1|-
CASSTRQGVTGELFF
TGTGCCAGCAGCACTCGACAGGGGGTCACCGGGGAGCTGTTTTTT
>TRBJ2-3|once|TRBV7-8|-
CASSLVAGLSTDAQYF
TGTGCCAGCAGCTTAGTCGCGGGGCTTAGCACAGATGCGCAGTATTTT
>TRBJ2-1|-|TRBV4-1|-
CASSQLTRNEQFF
TGCGCCAGCAGCCAACTTACTAGGAATGAGCAGTTCTTC
>TRBJ2-2|-|TRBV7-9|-
CASSNSHTGELFF
TGTGCCAGCAGCAACAGCCACACCGGGGAGCTGTTTTTT
>TRBJ2-1|once|TRBV6-1|-
CASSEWREVSNEQFF
TGTGCCAGCAGTGAATGGAGGGAGGTAAGCAATGAGCAGTTCTTC
>TRBJ1-1|-|TRBV29-1|-
CSVLANTEAFF
TGCAGCGTCTTAGCGAACACTGAAGCTTTCTTT
>TRBJ2-7|-|TRBV9|TRBD1
CASSPAGTGGWQYF
TGTGCCAGCAGCCCGGCCGGGACAGGGGGGTGGCAGTACTTC
>TRBJ1-4|once|TRBV12-3/TRBV12-4|-
CASSLAGAQEKLFF
TGTGCCAGCAGTTTAGCAGGGGCGCAGGAAAAACTGTTTTTT
>TRBJ2-3|-|TRBV12-3/TRBV12-4|TRBD2
CAAPPLAGASTDTQYF
TGTGCCGCCCCTCCGTTAGCGGGGGCCAGCACAGATACGCAGTATTTT
>TRBJ2-1|-|TRBV25-1|TRBD1
CASSEWVPTGISYNEQFF
TGTGCCAGCAGTGAATGGGTACCGACAGGGATTTCCTACAATGAGCAGTTCTTC
>TRBJ1-6|-|TRBV30|TRBD1
CASTTGGQSPLHF
TGTGCCTCCACGACAGGGGGACAGTCACCCCTCCACTTT
>TRBJ1-5|-|TRBV15|-
CATSRRRGSNQPQHF
TGTGCCACCAGCAGACGCAGGGGTAGCAATCAGCCCCAGCATTTT
>TRBJ1-6|-|TRBV20-1|-
CSARDSWQTSSYNSPLHF
TGCAGTGCTAGAGATTCATGGCAGACAAGCTCCTATAATTCACCCCTCCACTTT
>TRBJ2-3|-|TRBV10-3|-
CATLTPTDTQYF
TGTGCCACCCTTACGCCCACAGATACGCAGTATTTT
>TRBJ2-2|-|TRBV6-1|-
CASSPTGPGELFF
TGTGCCAGCAGTCCGACAGGCCCCGGGGAGCTGTTTTTT
>TRBJ1-6|-|TRBV19|-
CASTPTGAPSPLHF
TGTGCCAGTACTCCGACAGGAGCACCCTCACCCCTCCACTTT
>TRBJ1-1|once|TRBV6-6|TRBD1
CASSYSTGMNTEAFF
TGTGCCAGCAGTTACTCGACAGGGATGAACACTGAAGCTTTCTTT
>TRBJ2-5|-|TRBV20-1|-
CSAGRTLGETQYF
TGCAGTGCCGGGCGGACCCTCGGGGAGACCCAGTACTTC
>TRBJ1-4|-|TRBV28|-
CASSLMRRQWTNEKLFF
TGTGCCAGCAGTCTAATGAGGAGACAGTGGACTAATGAAAAACTGTTTTTT
>TRBJ2-5|-|TRBV27|TRBD2
CASSLWVAGDSQETQYF
TGTGCCAGCAGTTTATGGGTAGCGGGGGACTCTCAAGAGACCCAGTACTTC